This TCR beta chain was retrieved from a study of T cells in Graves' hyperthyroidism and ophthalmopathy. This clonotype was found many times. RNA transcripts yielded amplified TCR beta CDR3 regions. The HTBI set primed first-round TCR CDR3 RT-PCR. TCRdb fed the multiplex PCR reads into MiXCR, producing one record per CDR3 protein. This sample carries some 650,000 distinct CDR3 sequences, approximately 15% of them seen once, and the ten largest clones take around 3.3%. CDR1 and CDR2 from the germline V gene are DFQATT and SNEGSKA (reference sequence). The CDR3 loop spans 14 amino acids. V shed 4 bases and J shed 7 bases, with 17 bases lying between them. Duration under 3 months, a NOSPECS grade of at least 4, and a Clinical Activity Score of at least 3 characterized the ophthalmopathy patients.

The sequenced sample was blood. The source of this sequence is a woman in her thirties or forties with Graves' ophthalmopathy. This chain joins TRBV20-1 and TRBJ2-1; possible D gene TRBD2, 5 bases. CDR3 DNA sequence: TGCAGTGCTAACGAGGGAAATACAGCAAATGAGCAGTTCTTC. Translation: CSANEGNTANEQFF.